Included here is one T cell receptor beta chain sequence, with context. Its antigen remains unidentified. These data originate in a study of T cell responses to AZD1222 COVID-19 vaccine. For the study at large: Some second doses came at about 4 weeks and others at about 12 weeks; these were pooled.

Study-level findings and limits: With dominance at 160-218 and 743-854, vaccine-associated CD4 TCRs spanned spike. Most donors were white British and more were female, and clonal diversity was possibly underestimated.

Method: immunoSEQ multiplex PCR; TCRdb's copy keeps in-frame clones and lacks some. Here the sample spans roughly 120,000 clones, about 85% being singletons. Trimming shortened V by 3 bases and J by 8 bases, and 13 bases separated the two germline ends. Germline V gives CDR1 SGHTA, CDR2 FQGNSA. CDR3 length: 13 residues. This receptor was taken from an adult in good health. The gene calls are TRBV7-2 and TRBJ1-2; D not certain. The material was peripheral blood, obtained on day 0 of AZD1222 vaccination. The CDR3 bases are TGTGCCAGCAGCTTCAAAGAGGGCTCGGGCTACACCTTC. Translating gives CASSFKEGSGYTF.